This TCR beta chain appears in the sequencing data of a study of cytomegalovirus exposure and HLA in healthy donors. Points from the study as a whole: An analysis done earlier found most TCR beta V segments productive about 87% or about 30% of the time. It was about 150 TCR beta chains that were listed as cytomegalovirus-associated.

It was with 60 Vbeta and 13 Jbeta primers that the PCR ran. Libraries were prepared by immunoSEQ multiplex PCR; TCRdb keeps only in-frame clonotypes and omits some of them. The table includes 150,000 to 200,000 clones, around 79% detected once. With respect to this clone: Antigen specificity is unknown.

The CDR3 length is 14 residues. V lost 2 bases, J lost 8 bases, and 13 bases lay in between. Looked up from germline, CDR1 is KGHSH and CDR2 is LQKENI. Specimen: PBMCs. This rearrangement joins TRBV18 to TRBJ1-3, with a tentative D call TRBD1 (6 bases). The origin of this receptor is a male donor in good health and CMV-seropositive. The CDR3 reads CASSPIQGAHTIYF. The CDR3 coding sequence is TGTGCCAGCTCACCAATACAGGGTGCGCACACCATATATTTT.